This T cell receptor (beta chain) is from a study of blood T cell repertoires in COVID-19. The data were produced by immunoSEQ multiplex PCR, yet TCRdb's version contains in-frame clones alone and is incomplete. The sample comprises some 400,000 clones, over 85% of which are singletons, and 1.7% rests with the top ten. Germline lookup yields CDR1 LNHDA and CDR2 SQIVND (reference sequence). The CDR3 runs 13 residues. Losses at the gene ends were 10 bases for V and 6 bases for J; bases not matched to a gene: 7. The V gene is TRBV19, the J gene TRBJ1-1; 11 nucleotides match TRBD1. Sequences were obtained from PBMCs or T cells enriched from blood (not recorded which). This TCR was sampled from a woman aged 25-40 years who had recovered from COVID-19. The CDR3 DNA follows: TGTGCCACCTGGGACAGGGGGGATCCTGAAGCTTTCTTT. It encodes CATWDRGDPEAFF.